A single sample gave rise to the 23 T cell receptor beta chains below, sequenced in a study of blood T cell repertoires in COVID-19 (dated by TCRdb to the early 2020s). The library relied on the immunoSEQ multiplex PCR assay. Held by TCRdb, this immuneACCESS table contains in-frame sequences only and omits some clones. Under half of the omission traces to an unresolved V gene where checked; the cause of the rest is unknown. This sample is represented by 250,000 to 350,000 clones; approximately 90% of them were singletons. The biggest ten clones account for 4% of the sample. The specimen was peripheral blood. The source of these receptors is a woman between 50 and 59 years old with active or convalescent COVID-19.

The chain joins TRBV6-5 to TRBJ2-1, with D tentatively TRBD1 (5 bases). The germline V and J ends were trimmed by 0 bases and 10 bases, with 19 bases remaining between them. The CDR3 is 16 residues long. Germline V gene sequence: CDR1 MNHEY, CDR2 SVGAGI. CDR3 residues: CASSYSFNKGNTEQFF. CDR3 coding DNA: TGTGCCAGCAGTTACTCGTTCAATAAGGGGAATACGGAGCAGTTCTTC.

CDR3: CAFSTGVYTEAFF. CDR3 coding DNA: TGTGCCTTTTCGACAGGGGTTTACACTGAAGCTTTCTTT. The chain employs TRBV30 and TRBJ1-1; 8 bases match TRBD1. Germline V gene sequence: CDR1 GTSNPN, CDR2 SVGIG (reference sequence). V dropped 7 bases and J dropped 3; count of bases not matched to a gene: 7. This CDR3 spans 13 amino acids. Using reference TRBV30 and TRBJ1-1 for the parts outside the CDR3, the full variable domain is SQTIHQWPATLVQPVGSPLSLECTVEGTSNPNLYWYRQAAGRGLQLLFYSVGIGQISSEVPQNLSASRPQDRQFILSSKKLLLSDSGFYLCAFSTGVYTEAFFGQGTRLTVV.

The chain has TRBV5-1 and TRBJ2-2, with TRBD1 as a possible D gene (5 bases). The V end lost 0 bases, the J end lost 0 bases, and 6 bases lay between the germline ends. The germline V gene encodes CDR1 SGHRS and CDR2 YFSETQ. There are 15 residues in the CDR3. The CDR3 DNA is TGCGCCAGCAGCTTGGAGACAGCGAACACCGGGGAGCTGTTTTTT. Translated: CASSLETANTGELFF.

The V call is TRBV4-3, the J call TRBJ1-2; D remains ambiguous. There are 15 residues in the CDR3. Trimming stripped 0 bases from V and 1 base from J, with 9 bases between. Germline V CDR1 and CDR2: LGHNA, YSLEER. Here the CDR3 reads CASSQDWSFNYGYTF. The CDR3 DNA reads as TGCGCCAGCAGCCAAGATTGGAGTTTTAACTATGGCTACACCTTC.

V usage is TRBV5-6 and J usage is TRBJ1-6; TRBD1 aligns across 9 bases. In germline, CDR1 is SGHDT, CDR2 YYEEEE. CDR3 length equals 15 residues. V lost 3 bases, J lost 7 bases, and 5 bases stayed unmatched. The CDR3 region has the DNA TGTGCCAGCAGCTGGGCCGGGACAGGGAATTCACCCCTCCACTTT. It codes for CASSWAGTGNSPLHF.

V gene TRBV5-4 combines with J gene TRBJ2-7, with D tentatively TRBD1 (5 bases). The V end lost 2 bases, the J end lost 2 bases, and 8 bases lay between the germline ends. Germline CDR1 and CDR2: SGHNT and YYREEE (reference sequence). The CDR3 spans 13 residues. CDR3 nucleotide sequence: TGTGCCAGCAGCTTCCAGGGCCCCTACGAGCAGTACTTC. The encoded protein is CASSFQGPYEQYF.

V gene TRBV15 combines with J gene TRBJ1-2, with D perhaps matching TRBD1 (5 bases). CDR3 size: 14 residues. Germline V CDR1 and CDR2: LNHNV, YYDKDF (reference sequence). Trimming shortened V by 0 bases and J by 2 bases, and 7 bases separated the two germline ends. The CDR3 here is CATSRDNRNYGYTF. CDR3 in DNA: TGTGCCACCAGCAGAGATAACAGGAACTATGGCTACACCTTC.

The gene calls are TRBV9 and TRBJ2-5; 10 bases map to TRBD1. Unmatched junction bases numbered 7, after V lost 3 bases and J lost 5 bases. This CDR3 has 15 residues. The germline gives CDR1 SGDLS, CDR2 YYNGEE. DNA for the CDR3: TGTGCCAGCAGCGCCCCGACAGGGGGCGGTGAGACCCAGTACTTC. It yields the protein CASSAPTGGGETQYF.

The V gene is TRBV15, the J gene TRBJ2-5, with D unresolved. This CDR3 comprises 14 residues. CDR1 is LNHNV, CDR2 YYDKDF, per germline (reference sequence). Trimming removed 3 bases from V and 2 bases from J, with 10 bases in between. The CDR3 spells CATSRPAEQETQYF. The CDR3 bases are TGTGCCACCAGCAGGCCCGCGGAGCAAGAGACCCAGTACTTC.

The chain employs TRBV19 and TRBJ1-5; unclear D gene. Per the germline V gene, CDR1 is LNHDA and CDR2 is SQIVND (reference sequence). There are 15 residues in the CDR3. Between the trimmed V and J ends, which lost 6 bases and 3 bases, there was a span of 15 bases. The DNA of the CDR3 is TGTGCCAGTAGCGCCCGGGGTAGTAACAATCAGCCCCAGCATTTT. Encoded protein: CASSARGSNNQPQHF.

CDR3 in amino acids: CASSLETQPQHF. The DNA of the CDR3 is TGTGCCAGCAGCTTAGAAACACAGCCCCAGCATTTT. The genes are TRBV7-8 and TRBJ1-5; D unclear. Germline lookup yields CDR1 SGHVS and CDR2 FQNEAQ. This CDR3 region has 12 residues. V was cut by 1 base and J by 7 bases, with 5 bases left in between.

The rearrangement joins TRBV27 to TRBJ2-7; the D gene is possibly TRBD1 (5 bases). Per germline, CDR1 MNHEY and CDR2 SMNVEV (reference sequence). V lost 3 bases and J 4 bases, leaving 16 bases between the germline ends. The CDR3 consists of 15 residues. Here the CDR3 DNA reads TGTGCCAGCAGTTTCTGGGCGGACAAGACGTACGAGCAGTACTTC. As protein: CASSFWADKTYEQYF.

The chain uses TRBV4-3 and TRBJ2-7; D may be TRBD2 (6 bases). V lost 0 bases to trimming and J lost 3 bases, with 9 bases between them. Per the germline V gene, CDR1 is LGHNA and CDR2 is YSLEER. CDR3 length: 14 residues. The CDR3 region has the DNA TGCGCCAGCAGCCAAGATCGGGGGTTCTACGAGCAGTACTTC. Protein sequence: CASSQDRGFYEQYF.

The genes are TRBV6-5 and TRBJ2-7; D might be TRBD1 (5 bases). This CDR3 has 13 residues. Germline V CDR1 and CDR2: MNHEY, SVGAGI. The V end was cut by 4 bases, the J end by 7 bases, with 14 bases between. The CDR3 DNA follows: TGTGCCAGCAGTTCCACTAACAGGAATGAGCAGTACTTC. This gives the protein CASSSTNRNEQYF.

The chain couples TRBV5-1 to TRBJ2-3; D uncertain. Between the trimmed V and J ends, which lost 4 bases and 4 bases, there was a span of 10 bases. The CDR3 length is 13 residues. Looked up from germline, CDR1 is SGHRS and CDR2 is YFSETQ. Here the CDR3 DNA reads TGCGCCAGCAGCCTAGGAACGCCAGATACGCAGTATTTT. This sequence encodes CASSLGTPDTQYF.

J is TRBJ2-7 and V is TRBV19; D unclear. The CDR3 spans 14 residues. The germline gives CDR1 LNHDA, CDR2 SQIVND (reference sequence). V gave up 2 bases and J gave up 0 bases, with 8 bases separating them. CDR3 in DNA: TGTGCCAGTAGTATAACCGGTAACTCCTACGAGCAGTACTTC. It codes for CASSITGNSYEQYF.

The chain joins TRBV7-8 to TRBJ2-1; 11 nucleotides line up with TRBD2. V shed 1 base, J shed 3 bases, and the junction held 2 bases outside the gene matches. The germline gives CDR1 SGHVS, CDR2 FQNEAQ. The CDR3 is 16 amino acids. The CDR3 here is CASSLEGLAVYNEQFF. The CDR3 nucleotides read TGTGCCAGCAGCTTAGAGGGACTAGCGGTCTACAATGAGCAGTTCTTC.

The chain couples TRBV10-3 to TRBJ1-2; 10 bases fit TRBD1. The ends lost 4 bases at V and 2 bases at J; junction bases unmatched: 1. CDR3 size: 14 residues. CDR1 and CDR2 (germline): ENHRY, SYGVKD. The CDR3 loop is CAISGGQGNYGYTF. CDR3 DNA sequence: TGTGCCATCAGTGGGGGACAGGGGAACTATGGCTACACCTTC.

The chain carries TRBV5-4 and TRBJ2-2; D gene uncertain. V lost 4 bases, J lost 5 bases, and 9 bases lay in between. Germline V gene lookup returns CDR1 SGHNT and CDR2 YYREEE (reference sequence). CDR3 length: 13 amino acids. CDR3 in DNA: TGTGCCAGCAGCCCTGACACAACCGGGGAGCTGTTTTTT. Its protein product is CASSPDTTGELFF.

The chain uses TRBV4-3 and TRBJ1-1; TRBD1 agrees at 7 bases. J gave up 2 bases and V 4 bases, and 4 bases lay outside the gene matches. The CDR3 is made up of 14 amino acids. CDR1 LGHNA and CDR2 YSLEER come from the germline V gene. CDR3 sequence: CASSRDSLNTEAFF. The CDR3 DNA reads TGCGCCAGCAGCCGGGACAGTTTAAACACTGAAGCTTTCTTT.

This sequence joins TRBV9 and TRBJ2-5; 8 bases fit TRBD2. Germline V CDR1 and CDR2: SGDLS, YYNGEE. J lost 5 bases, V lost 3 bases, and 12 bases had no gene match. CDR3 length equals 16 residues. The CDR3 reads CASSAPSGWAPETQYF. CDR3 coding DNA: TGTGCCAGCAGCGCCCCTAGCGGGTGGGCGCCCGAGACCCAGTACTTC. The full variable domain, completed using reference TRBV9 and TRBJ2-5, is DSGVTQTPKHLITATGQRVTLRCSPRSGDLSVYWYQQSLDQGLQFLIQYYNGEERAKGNILERFSAQQFPDLHSELNLSSLELGDSALYFCASSAPSGWAPETQYFGPGTRLLVL.

V usage is TRBV5-6 and J usage is TRBJ2-3; 8 positions match TRBD2. V shed 4 bases, J shed 5 bases, and the junction held 12 bases outside the gene matches. CDR3 size: 16 residues. Germline V gene lookup returns CDR1 SGHDT and CDR2 YYEEEE. The DNA of the CDR3 is TGTGCCAGCAGCCCGAAGGGGACTAGATTTATAGATACGCAGTATTTT. Protein: CASSPKGTRFIDTQYF.

This chain's CDR3 is CASRVRGPDTGELFF. CDR3 nucleotide sequence: TGTGCCAGCAGGGTCAGGGGGCCTGACACCGGGGAGCTGTTTTTT. V is TRBV6-5 and J is TRBJ2-2, with 8 positions matching TRBD1. Germline values: CDR1 MNHEY, CDR2 SVGAGI. V was pared by 6 bases and J by 3 bases, with 6 bases of the junction left unmatched. There are 15 residues in the CDR3.